Given below is one T cell receptor (beta chain) in context. The antigen remains undetermined. These data come from a study of T cell responses to AZD1222 COVID-19 vaccine. V shed 0 bases and J shed 5 bases, with 14 bases lying between them. From germline, CDR1 is SGHAT and CDR2 FQNNGV. The CDR3 is 16 residues long. Study-wide points: Two AZD1222 administrations were followed by greater Spike-specific TCR breadth and depth. Spike regions recognized by vaccine-associated CD4 TCRs spanned the protein, led by 160-218 and 743-854. There were mostly white British donors and more females than males, and clonal diversity was possibly underestimated.

The protocol was immunoSEQ multiplex PCR, while the TCRdb copy is restricted to in-frame clones and leaves out a portion. The repertoire holds around 78,000 clones, with over 85% as singletons. The V gene is TRBV11-2, the J gene TRBJ1-5; a weak D match, TRBD1 (5 bases). This clonotype was sampled from an adult in good health. Sample: peripheral blood, taken on day 0 of AZD1222 vaccination. CDR3 residues: CASSLDYAQGHQPQHF. The CDR3, as DNA: TGTGCCAGCAGCTTAGATTACGCGCAGGGTCATCAGCCCCAGCATTTT.